This T cell receptor (beta chain) was documented in a study of CD4 and CD8 cells across lung adenocarcinoma regions. The V gene lost 10 bases and the J gene lost 10 bases, with 20 bases spanning the gap. CDR1 is ENHRY, CDR2 SYGVKD, per germline. CDR3 length equals 13 residues. One entry per CDR3 protein, called by TCRdb with MiXCR from the PCR reads. The table records around 19,000 distinct CDR3 sequences, approximately 49% of them present only once. The chain joins TRBV10-3 to TRBJ2-4, with a possible D match to TRBD2 (5 bases). The receptor was derived from a female donor with lung adenocarcinoma. The CD4 and CD8 labels of this study may be unreliable. What was sequenced was CD8+ T cells from the center of a lung tumor. The DNA for the CDR3 is TGTGCCACCGGGCTGGGAGCCAAAGATATTCAGTACTTC. Its translation is CATGLGAKDIQYF.